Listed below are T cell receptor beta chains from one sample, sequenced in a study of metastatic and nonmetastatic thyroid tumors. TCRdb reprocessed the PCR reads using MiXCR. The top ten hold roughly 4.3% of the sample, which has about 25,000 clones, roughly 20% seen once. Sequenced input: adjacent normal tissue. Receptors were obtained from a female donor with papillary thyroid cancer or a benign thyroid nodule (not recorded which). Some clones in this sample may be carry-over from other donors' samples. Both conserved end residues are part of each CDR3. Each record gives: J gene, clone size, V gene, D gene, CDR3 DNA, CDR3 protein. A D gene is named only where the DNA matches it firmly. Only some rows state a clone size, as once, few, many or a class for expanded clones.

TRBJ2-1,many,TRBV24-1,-,TGTGCCACCACCGAACGGGGAGATGAGCAGTTCTTC,CATTERGDEQFF
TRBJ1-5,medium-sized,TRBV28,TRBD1,TGTGCCAGCAGTTTGACAGGGAAGGAACCCCAGCATTTT,CASSLTGKEPQHF
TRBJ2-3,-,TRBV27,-,TGTGCCAGCAGTTTTTCCTCGGGTATAGATACGCAGTATTTT,CASSFSSGIDTQYF
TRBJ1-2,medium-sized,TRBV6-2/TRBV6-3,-,TGTGCCAGCAGTTACGAGGTCAGGGCGGGACACTCTAACTATGGCTACACCTTC,CASSYEVRAGHSNYGYTF
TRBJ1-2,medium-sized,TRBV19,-,TGTGCCAGTAGTATAGAGCCCCGTTATTCCTATGGCTACACCTTC,CASSIEPRYSYGYTF
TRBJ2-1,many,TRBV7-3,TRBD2,TGTGCCAGCAGCCTAAGGGGGGGACTAGCGGGAGTGGAGCAGTTCTTC,CASSLRGGLAGVEQFF
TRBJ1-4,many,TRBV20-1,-,TGCAGTGCTAGCCCGAGTGAAAAACTGTTTTTT,CSASPSEKLFF
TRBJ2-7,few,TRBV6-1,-,TGTGCAAGCAGAATAGTAAACGAGCAGTACTTC,CASRIVNEQYF
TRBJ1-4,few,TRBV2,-,TGTGCCAGCAAGGGGGAAAAACTGTTTTTT,CASKGEKLFF
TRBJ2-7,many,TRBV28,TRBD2,TGTGCCAGCAGTTCGGGGGGGGGGAACTCCTACGAGCAGTACTTC,CASSSGGGNSYEQYF
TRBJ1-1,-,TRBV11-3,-,TGTGTCAGCAGCCCCCTGGGAGGGGTGGGAACTGAAGCTTTCTTT,CVSSPLGGVGTEAFF
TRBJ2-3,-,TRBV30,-,TGTGCTAGTGGTTGGCTAGACACAGATACGCAGTATTTT,CASGWLDTDTQYF
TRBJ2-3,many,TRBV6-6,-,TGTGCCAGCAGTTACTCACCATCGACAGGCACAGATACGCAGTATTTT,CASSYSPSTGTDTQYF
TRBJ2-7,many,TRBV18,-,TGTGCCAGCTCACCAACAGGCGTTCTGAACGAGCAGTACTTC,CASSPTGVLNEQYF
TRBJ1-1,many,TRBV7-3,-,TGTGCCAGCAGCTTGGACCGAGACACTGAAGCTTTCTTT,CASSLDRDTEAFF
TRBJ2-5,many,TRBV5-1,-,TGCGCCAGCAGCTTGGTACAAGAGACCCAGTACTTC,CASSLVQETQYF
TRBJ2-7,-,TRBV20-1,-,TGCAGTGCTAGAAGGACCGGGTTCCCCGAGCAGTACTTC,CSARRTGFPEQYF
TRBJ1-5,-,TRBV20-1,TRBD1,TGCAGTGCTACTTCGGGACAGCGCAATCAGCCCCAGCATTTT,CSATSGQRNQPQHF
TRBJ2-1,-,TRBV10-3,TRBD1,TGTGCCATCAGCGCCTTAGGGCAGGGGGCGCGAGATGAGCAGTTCTTC,CAISALGQGARDEQFF
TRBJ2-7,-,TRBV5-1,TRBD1,TGCGCCAGCAGCTTACGGACAGGGGATGGGGAGCGGTACTTC,CASSLRTGDGERYF
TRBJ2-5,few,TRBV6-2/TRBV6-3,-,TGTGCCAGCAGTTGGAGGACGACTCGAGAGACCCAGTACTTC,CASSWRTTRETQYF
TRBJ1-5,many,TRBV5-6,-,TGTGCCAGCAGCTATGGACAGATCAATCAGCCCCAGCATTTT,CASSYGQINQPQHF
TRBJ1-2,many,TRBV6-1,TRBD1,TGTGCCAGCAGCCTTAGGGGGCGGGGCTATGGCTACACCTTC,CASSLRGRGYGYTF
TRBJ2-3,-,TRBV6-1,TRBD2,TGTGCCAGCATTAAATCTCTTCTAGCGGGAGGAGACACAGATACGCAGTATTTT,CASIKSLLAGGDTDTQYF